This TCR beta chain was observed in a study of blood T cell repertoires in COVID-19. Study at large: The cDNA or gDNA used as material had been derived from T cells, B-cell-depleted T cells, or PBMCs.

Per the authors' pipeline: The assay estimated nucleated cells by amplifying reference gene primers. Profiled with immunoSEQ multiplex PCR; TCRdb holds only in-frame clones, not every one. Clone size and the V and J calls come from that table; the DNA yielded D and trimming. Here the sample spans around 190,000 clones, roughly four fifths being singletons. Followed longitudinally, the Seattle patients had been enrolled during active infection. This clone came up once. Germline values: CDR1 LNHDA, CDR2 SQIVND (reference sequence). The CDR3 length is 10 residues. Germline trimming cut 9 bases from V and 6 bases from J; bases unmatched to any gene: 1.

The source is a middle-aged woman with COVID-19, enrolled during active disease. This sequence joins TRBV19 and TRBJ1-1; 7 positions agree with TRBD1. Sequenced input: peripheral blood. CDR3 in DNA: TGTGCCAGCGGGACAGCTGAAGCTTTCTTT. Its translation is CASGTAEAFF.